The rows below give T cell receptor beta chains drawn from one sample of a study of blood T cell repertoires in COVID-19. Sequencing used immunoSEQ multiplex PCR; TCRdb keeps in-frame clones, though not all of them. The table shows 150,000 to 200,000 clones, with nearly 90% occurring only once. Sequenced: PBMCs or T cells enriched from blood (not recorded which). The receptors here all came from a woman in her thirties or forties with acute COVID-19. Both conserved end residues are part of each CDR3. The D gene is left open where the match is weak. Part of the rows lack a size; the others show once, few, many or a class for expanded clones.

V gene	J gene	D gene	clone size	CDR3 protein	CDR3 DNA
TRBV6-5	TRBJ2-2	-	-	CAAGGGELFF	TGTGCGGCGGGTGGCGGGGAGCTGTTTTTT
TRBV2	TRBJ2-1	-	-	CASSSGLRYNEQFF	TGTGCCAGCAGTTCGGGACTGAGATACAATGAGCAGTTCTTC
TRBV9	TRBJ2-1	TRBD2	-	CASSVETSGLNEQFF	TGTGCCAGCAGCGTAGAGACTAGCGGGCTAAATGAGCAGTTCTTC
TRBV4-3	TRBJ2-1	TRBD2	-	CASSHRSGRNNEQFF	TGCGCCAGCAGCCATCGAAGCGGGAGAAACAATGAGCAGTTCTTC
TRBV30	TRBJ1-1	TRBD1	-	CAWSPTGVSGEAFF	TGTGCCTGGAGCCCGACAGGGGTATCGGGTGAAGCTTTCTTT
TRBV7-9	TRBJ2-2	-	-	CASSLGGRTGELFF	TGTGCCAGCAGCTTGGGGGGGCGTACCGGGGAGCTGTTTTTT
TRBV3-1/TRBV3-2	TRBJ2-5	TRBD2	-	CASSLHYPGLAGGLGETQYF	TGTGCCAGCAGCCTCCACTACCCGGGACTAGCGGGGGGCCTCGGGGAGACCCAGTACTTC
TRBV10-3	TRBJ2-2	-	-	CAISESPLTRNGELFF	TGTGCCATCAGTGAGTCACCCCTTACTAGGAACGGGGAGCTGTTTTTT
TRBV6-5	TRBJ1-6	TRBD1	-	CASRGTANSPLHF	TGTGCCAGCAGGGGGACAGCTAATTCACCCCTCCACTTT
TRBV2	TRBJ1-1	-	once	CASSVGGHDTEAFF	TGTGCCAGCAGTGTCGGCGGGCATGACACTGAAGCTTTCTTT
TRBV5-1	TRBJ2-7	-	-	CASSLGDQGIYEQYF	TGCGCCAGCAGCTTGGGGGATCAGGGGATCTACGAGCAGTACTTC